The 7 T cell receptor beta chains presented below share a single source sample, sequenced in a study of T cell responses to AZD1222 COVID-19 vaccine (dated by TCRdb to 2020 to 2022). What this sample's time point label stands for: about 28 days (+/-7) after the second vaccine dose. The sample's treatment or condition label is to be understood as: meningococcal conjugate vaccine given as trial control. Libraries were built with the immunoSEQ multiplex PCR assay. TCRdb provides this immuneACCESS table in a form limited to in-frame rearrangements. Some clones are lacking; in checked studies, under half of them reflect an unresolved V gene, and why the rest are absent is not known. For this sample the table gives around 47,000 clones, of which around three quarters were detected only once. The top ten clonotypes cover roughly 21% of the sample. The source was peripheral blood, collected 28 days after the second dose of the MenACWY control vaccine. The source of these receptors is an adult who received the MenACWY meningococcal vaccine as a control.

This clone appeared a few times. J is TRBJ1-1 and V is TRBV7-9; D is undetermined. CDR3 length: 11 amino acids. V was trimmed by 4 bases and J by 10 bases, leaving 10 bases between them. Looked up from germline, CDR1 is SEHNR and CDR2 is FQNEAQ (reference sequence). CDR3 in DNA: TGTGCCAGCAGCTCCCTCGAGGGAGCTTTCTTT. Amino acid sequence: CASSSLEGAFF.

Only one count was recorded for this clone. A much larger clone differs from this one at a single base, so this may be a read error. This chain connects TRBV4-1 to TRBJ2-5; 12 bases fit TRBD2. Germline V gene data show CDR1 as MGHRA and CDR2 as YSYEKL. Trimming cost V 11 bases and J 2 bases; bases outside gene matches: 24. The CDR3 covers 20 residues. CDR3 in amino acids: CARTRQAPSGRVVPQETQYF. CDR3 coding DNA: TGCGCCCGCACCCGCCAGGCCCCTAGCGGGAGGGTCGTACCACAAGAGACCCAGTACTTC.

This chain joins TRBV12-3 or TRBV12-4 and TRBJ1-2; weak D call: TRBD1 (6 bases). The CDR3 has 13 residues. The ends were cut back, 7 bases at V and 7 bases at J, with 16 bases in the middle. CDR3: CASIIQGGGGYTF. The CDR3 coding sequence is TGTGCCAGCATTATACAGGGAGGAGGTGGCTACACCTTC.

This chain uses TRBV19 with TRBJ1-1, with D possibly matching TRBD1 (5 bases). This CDR3 has 14 residues. Germline CDR1 LNHDA, CDR2 SQIVND (reference sequence). Trimming took off 5 bases at V and 2 bases at J, with 12 bases between the two ends. CDR3 protein: CASSFGGYNTEAFF. For the CDR3, the DNA is TGTGCCAGTAGTTTCGGGGGATATAACACTGAAGCTTTCTTT.

In its sample, this clone was seen a few times. The chain employs TRBV19 and TRBJ2-5, with TRBD2 matching over 14 bases. Germline values: CDR1 LNHDA, CDR2 SQIVND (reference sequence). V lost 6 bases, J lost 4 bases, and 4 bases stayed unmatched. This CDR3 spans 15 amino acids. CDR3 sequence reads: CASRGLAGGGETQYF. DNA of the CDR3: TGTGCCAGTAGAGGACTAGCGGGAGGTGGAGAGACCCAGTACTTC.

The rearrangement links TRBV7-2 to TRBJ1-4, with D unresolved. The germline CDR1 and CDR2 sequences are SGHTA and FQGNSA. The V end lost 5 bases, the J end lost 3 bases, and 16 bases lay between the germline ends. The CDR3 has 16 residues. The DNA for the CDR3 is TGTGCCAGCAGCCCCTGGGCTCTCCAGGCTAATGAAAAACTGTTTTTT. This gives the protein CASSPWALQANEKLFF.

The chain carries TRBV27 and TRBJ1-1, with 8 bases aligning to TRBD1. CDR3 length equals 13 residues. The germline V gene encodes CDR1 MNHEY and CDR2 SMNVEV (reference sequence). V lost 5 bases, J lost 6 bases, and 5 bases stayed unmatched. DNA of the CDR3: TGTGCCAGCAGTCCCGAGACAGGGGCTGAAGCTTTCTTT. Protein sequence: CASSPETGAEAFF.